These 16 T cell receptor beta chains share one sample of origin, sequenced in a study of cytomegalovirus exposure and HLA in healthy donors. PCR was performed using 60 Vbeta and 13 Jbeta primers. Some clones are missing from TCRdb's copy, which holds only in-frame ones; the method was immunoSEQ multiplex PCR. The table records some 130,000 clones, around four fifths of them present only once. The sequencing sample was made of PBMCs. These receptors all come from a female donor in good health and CMV-seronegative.

The genes are TRBV11-2 and TRBJ2-5; D gene uncertain. The CDR3 runs to 11 residues. Germline CDR1 reads SGHAT; CDR2 reads FQNNGV. Trimming removed 4 bases from V and 3 bases from J, with 3 bases in between. The CDR3 DNA is TGTGCCAGCAGCTCCGAAGAGACCCAGTACTTC. Amino acids: CASSSEETQYF.

The V and J genes are TRBV4-1 and TRBJ2-5; no definite D call. Deletions cut 0 bases from V and 4 bases from J, with 9 bases between. Germline loops: CDR1 MGHRA, CDR2 YSYEKL. The length of the CDR3 is 14 residues. The CDR3 DNA sequence: TGCGCCAGCAGCCAAGATGTGGAGACAGAGACCCAGTACTTC. It yields the protein CASSQDVETETQYF.

The chain has TRBV18 and TRBJ1-4; D ambiguous. Deletions cut 3 bases from V and 8 bases from J, with 10 bases between. CDR1 KGHSH and CDR2 LQKENI come from the germline V gene. The CDR3 contains 13 residues. CDR3 residues: CASSPGRGEKLFF. CDR3 in DNA: TGTGCCAGCTCACCTGGACGGGGAGAAAAACTGTTTTTT.

This chain joins TRBV6-5 and TRBJ1-1, with 8 positions matching TRBD1. This CDR3 is built from 13 residues. The germline V gene encodes CDR1 MNHEY and CDR2 SVGAGI. Unmatched junction bases numbered 4, after V lost 6 bases and J lost 4 bases. The CDR3: CASSRGRGTEAFF. The CDR3 DNA reads as TGTGCCAGCAGCAGGGGGCGCGGCACTGAAGCTTTCTTT.

The V call is TRBV10-3, the J call TRBJ2-1; D perhaps matches TRBD1 (6 bases). The CDR3 extends over 14 amino acids. Germline-derived CDR1 and CDR2 are ENHRY and SYGVKD. V was cut by 2 bases and J by 2 bases, with 7 bases left in between. DNA for the CDR3: TGTGCCATCAGTGAGCAGGGGACCTACAATGAGCAGTTCTTC. Translation: CAISEQGTYNEQFF.

The chain recombines TRBV9 with TRBJ1-3; D remains unclear. Trimming stripped 0 bases from V and 4 bases from J, with 11 bases between. CDR1 is SGDLS, CDR2 YYNGEE, per germline. The CDR3 has 15 amino acids. The CDR3, as DNA: TGTGCCAGCAGCGTAGCAGCGGGTCCCGGAAACACCATATATTTT. Its protein is CASSVAAGPGNTIYF.

The V gene is TRBV27, the J gene TRBJ2-1; 10 bases align to TRBD1. The germline CDR1 and CDR2 sequences are MNHEY and SMNVEV (reference sequence). The CDR3 extends over 17 amino acids. V trimming: 7 bases; J trimming: 4 bases; junction bases outside the gene matches: 13. This chain's CDR3 is CASTISSGQGNYNEQFF. The CDR3 DNA follows: TGTGCCAGCACCATATCGTCGGGACAGGGGAATTACAATGAGCAGTTCTTC.

This clone was recorded only once. The J gene is TRBJ2-1, the V gene TRBV4-3; tentative D call: TRBD2 (6 bases). Per germline, CDR1 LGHNA and CDR2 YSLEER. The length of the CDR3 is 17 residues. V was shortened by 1 base and J by 0 bases, with 13 bases between the two germline ends. CDR3 amino acids: CASSQVAVPFSYNEQFF. CDR3 DNA: TGCGCCAGCAGCCAAGTAGCGGTCCCATTCTCCTACAATGAGCAGTTCTTC.

The CDR3 here is CASRLRGTRTEAFF. The CDR3 DNA reads TGTGCCAGCAGGCTCAGGGGGACGCGGACTGAAGCTTTCTTT. J is TRBJ1-1 and V is TRBV6-1; 7 bases line up with TRBD1. V lost 6 bases to trimming and J lost 5 bases; unmatched junction nucleotides: 9. The V gene's germline CDR1 is MNHNS and CDR2 SASEGT. This CDR3 spans 14 amino acids.

This clone was seen a few times. This chain's CDR3 is CASSLYGASGYTDTQYF. The CDR3, as DNA: TGTGCCAGCAGCTTATACGGTGCTAGCGGATACACAGATACGCAGTATTTT. This sequence joins TRBV7-9 and TRBJ2-3; 7 bases map to TRBD2. Germline V lookup: CDR1 SEHNR, CDR2 FQNEAQ (reference sequence). Trimming removed 2 bases from V and 2 bases from J; junction bases left unmatched: 10. The CDR3 totals 17 residues. The variable domain in full, completed from reference TRBV7-9 and TRBJ2-3, reads DTGVSQNPRHKITKRGQNVTFRCDPISEHNRLYWYRQTLGQGPEFLTYFQNEAQLEKSRLLSDRFSAERPKGSFSTLEIQRTEQGDSAMYLCASSLYGASGYTDTQYFGPGTRLTVL.

The sample holds a few counts of this clone. The V and J genes are TRBV7-9 and TRBJ1-1; TRBD1 aligns across 8 bases. There are 17 residues in the CDR3. CDR1 is SEHNR and CDR2 is FQNEAQ in the germline V gene (reference sequence). The V and J ends lost 1 base and 5 bases, in that order; junction bases with no gene match: 12. The CDR3 loop reads CASSLDPYRGSGTEAFF. The CDR3 region has the DNA TGTGCCAGCAGCTTAGATCCCTACAGGGGGTCCGGGACTGAAGCTTTCTTT. Based on the CDR3 plus reference TRBV7-9 and TRBJ1-1, the full variable domain is DTGVSQNPRHKITKRGQNVTFRCDPISEHNRLYWYRQTLGQGPEFLTYFQNEAQLEKSRLLSDRFSAERPKGSFSTLEIQRTEQGDSAMYLCASSLDPYRGSGTEAFFGQGTRLTVV.

This clone is a singleton in its sample. J is TRBJ1-5 and V is TRBV30, with D uncertain. Trimming cost V 2 bases and J 3 bases, with 8 bases left between them. CDR1 and CDR2 (germline): GTSNPN, SVGIG (reference sequence). The CDR3 covers 13 residues. The CDR3 is CAWSTDYNQPQHF. The CDR3 DNA reads TGTGCCTGGAGTACGGACTACAATCAGCCCCAGCATTTT.

In nucleotides, the CDR3 is TGTGCCAGCAGTGCCGGGTTGGGACTCACCACCTACAATGAGCAGTTCTTC. Residues: CASSAGLGLTTYNEQFF. The V gene is TRBV27, the J gene TRBJ2-1; perhaps TRBD2 as D (6 bases). Trimming left V 5 bases short and J 2 bases short, with 19 bases between. CDR3 length: 17 residues. Germline CDR1 MNHEY, CDR2 SMNVEV (reference sequence).

Written as DNA, the CDR3 is TGTGCCAGCAGTTTAGCTCGCTATGAAGCTTTCTTT. Its translation is CASSLARYEAFF. This chain joins TRBV28 and TRBJ1-1; D uncertain. V lost 2 bases and J lost 7, with 8 bases in between. The CDR3 is made up of 12 amino acids. Germline CDR1 and CDR2: MDHEN and SYDVKM.

This clone was detected once. DNA for the CDR3: TGTGCCAGCAGCCCCTCCCGGTCAGGGGGAGAGACCCAGTACTTC. Amino acid sequence: CASSPSRSGGETQYF. This chain uses TRBV14 with TRBJ2-5, with 7 bases lining up with TRBD1. CDR3 length: 15 amino acids. The ends lost 4 bases at V and 4 bases at J; junction bases unmatched: 9. Germline CDR1 SGHDN, CDR2 FVKESK.

This clone was found once. The gene calls are TRBV29-1 and TRBJ1-4; no definite D call. The CDR3 has 15 residues. V was shortened by 4 bases and J by 5 bases, with 17 bases between the two germline ends. CDR1 and CDR2 (germline): SQVTM, ANQGSEA. The CDR3 sequence is CSVGNGRGRNEKLFF. CDR3 DNA sequence: TGCAGCGTTGGGAACGGGCGAGGGAGGAATGAAAAACTGTTTTTT.